This T cell receptor beta chain appears in the sequencing data of a study of identical twins. Study-wide results and caveats: Sequences that were out-of-frame, alpha and twin-shared displayed an excess of low generation probability. Researchers reported weaker excess twin sharing in beta out-of-frame sequences.

TCRdb ran MiXCR on the 5' RACE reads and lists one entry per CDR3 protein. The sample lists some 690,000 distinct CDR3 sequences; about 20% were seen once. CDR3 length: 14 amino acids. Germline V CDR1 and CDR2: SGHTA, FQGNSA. The V gene lost 3 bases and the J gene lost 7 bases, with 12 bases spanning the gap. This clonotype was seen a few times. Antigen specificity is unknown. The same sample was also studied in work on T cells expressing NK-cell markers. According to that study: Among eight sequenced donors, seven carried HCMV seropositivity while one was seronegative. Whether expanded NKG2C-expressing T cell clones recognize HCMV is unknown.

Sequenced material: PBMCs. The chain recombines TRBV7-2 with TRBJ1-4; tentative D call: TRBD1 (5 bases). This receptor was taken from a woman between 18 and 29 years old in good health. The CDR3: CASSLVWGTEKLFF. In DNA form, the CDR3 reads TGTGCCAGCAGCTTGGTGTGGGGGACTGAAAAACTGTTTTTT. The full variable domain, with the rest looked up from reference TRBV7-2 and TRBJ1-4, is GAGVSQSPSNKVTEKGKDVELRCDPISGHTALYWYRQSLGQGLEFLIYFQGNSAPDKSGLPSDRFSAERTGGSVSTLTIQRTQQEDSAVYLCASSLVWGTEKLFFGSGTQLSVL.